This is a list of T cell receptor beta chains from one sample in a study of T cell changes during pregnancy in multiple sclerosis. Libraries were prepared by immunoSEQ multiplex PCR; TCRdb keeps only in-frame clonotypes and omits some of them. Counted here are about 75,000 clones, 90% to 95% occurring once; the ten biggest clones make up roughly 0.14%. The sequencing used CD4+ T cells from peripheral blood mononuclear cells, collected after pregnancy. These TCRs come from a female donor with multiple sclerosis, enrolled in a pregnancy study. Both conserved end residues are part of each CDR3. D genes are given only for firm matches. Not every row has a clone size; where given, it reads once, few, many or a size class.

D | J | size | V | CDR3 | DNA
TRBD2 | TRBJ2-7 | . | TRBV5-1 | CASSPSIAGGTYEQYF | TGCGCCAGCAGTCCTTCTATAGCGGGAGGCACCTACGAGCAGTACTTC
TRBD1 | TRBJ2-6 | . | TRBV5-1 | CASSLVGTGVSGANVLTF | TGCGCCAGCAGCTTGGTGGGGACAGGAGTTTCTGGGGCCAACGTCCTGACTTTC
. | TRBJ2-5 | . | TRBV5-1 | CASSLRRKETQYF | TGCGCCAGCAGCTTGCGCAGGAAAGAGACCCAGTACTTC
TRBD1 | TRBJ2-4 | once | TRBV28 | CASNLGQAKNIQYF | TGTGCCAGCAACCTGGGACAGGCCAAAAACATTCAGTACTTC
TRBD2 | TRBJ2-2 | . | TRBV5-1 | CASSLGLAGGPGELFF | TGCGCCAGCAGCCTGGGACTAGCGGGAGGGCCCGGGGAGCTGTTTTTT
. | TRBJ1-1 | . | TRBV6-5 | CASNLIQAMGGAFF | TGTGCCAGCAATTTGATCCAGGCAATGGGGGGGGCTTTCTTT
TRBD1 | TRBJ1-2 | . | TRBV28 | CASSLGQGAGGYTF | TGTGCCAGCAGTTTAGGACAGGGGGCAGGAGGCTACACCTTC
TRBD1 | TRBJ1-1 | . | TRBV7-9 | CASNKATGTINEAFF | TGTGCCAGCAACAAAGCGACAGGGACAATTAATGAAGCTTTCTTT
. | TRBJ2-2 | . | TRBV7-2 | CASSSGTNTGELFF | TGTGCCAGCAGCTCCGGGACTAACACCGGGGAGCTGTTTTTT
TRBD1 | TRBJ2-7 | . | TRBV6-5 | CASSLSGQRIYEQYF | TGTGCCAGCAGCCTGTCGGGACAGCGAATATACGAGCAGTACTTC
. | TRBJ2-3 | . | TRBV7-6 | CASSLQPGSTDTQYF | TGTGCCAGCAGCTTACAGCCGGGTAGCACAGATACGCAGTATTTT
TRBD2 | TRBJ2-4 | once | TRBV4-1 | CASSQIAQGLAGQLAKNIQYF | TGCGCCAGCAGCCAGATCGCCCAGGGACTAGCGGGACAACTAGCCAAAAACATTCAGTACTTC
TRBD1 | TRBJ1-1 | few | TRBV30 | CAGNRGPNTEAFF | TGTGCCGGGAACAGGGGCCCGAACACTGAAGCTTTCTTT
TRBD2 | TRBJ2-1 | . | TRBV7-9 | CASSLGGGTEQFF | TGTGCCAGCAGCCTGGGGGGAGGGACTGAGCAGTTCTTC
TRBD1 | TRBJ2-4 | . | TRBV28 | CASHRRQGVAKNIQYF | TGTGCCAGCCACAGGAGACAGGGGGTAGCCAAAAACATTCAGTACTTC
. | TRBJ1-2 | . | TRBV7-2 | CASSLGQGNYGYTF | TGTGCCAGCAGCTTAGGCCAGGGAAACTATGGCTACACCTTC
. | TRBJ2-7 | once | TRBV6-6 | CASRRTFSYEQYF | TGTGCCAGCAGAAGGACTTTCTCCTACGAGCAGTACTTC
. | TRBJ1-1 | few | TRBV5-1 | CASSLAKGDTEAFF | TGCGCCAGCAGCTTGGCCAAGGGGGACACTGAAGCTTTCTTT
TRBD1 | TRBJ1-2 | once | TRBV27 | CASTPGTAYGYTF | TGTGCCAGCACCCCCGGGACAGCCTATGGCTACACCTTC
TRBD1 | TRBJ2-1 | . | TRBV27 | CASSLAAGGSYNEQFF | TGTGCCAGCAGTTTAGCCGCAGGGGGATCCTACAATGAGCAGTTCTTC
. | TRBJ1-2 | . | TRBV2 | CASSEGTTNYGYTF | TGTGCCAGCAGTGAGGGGACAACAAACTATGGCTACACCTTC
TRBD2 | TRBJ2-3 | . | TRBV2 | CASSGRAGDRTDTQYF | TGTGCCAGCAGTGGCCGGGCGGGGGATCGCACAGATACGCAGTATTTT
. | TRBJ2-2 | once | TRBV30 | CAWSVLRGTHLNTGELFF | TGTGCCTGGAGTGTGCTTAGGGGGACCCACTTAAACACCGGGGAGCTGTTTTTT
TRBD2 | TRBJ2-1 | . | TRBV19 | CASVGGLAGYNEQFF | TGTGCCTCAGTAGGGGGGCTAGCGGGATACAATGAGCAGTTCTTC
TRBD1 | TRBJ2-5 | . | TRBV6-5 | CASTPDRGPGETQYF | TGTGCCAGCACACCGGACAGGGGGCCGGGAGAGACCCAGTACTTC
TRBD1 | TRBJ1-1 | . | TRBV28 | CASTTLRDREAFF | TGTGCCAGCACCACCTTGCGGGACAGGGAAGCTTTCTTT
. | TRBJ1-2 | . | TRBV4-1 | CASSQEGRDGGTLNYGYTF | TGCGCCAGCAGCCAAGAAGGTCGGGACGGGGGTACCCTTAACTATGGCTACACCTTC
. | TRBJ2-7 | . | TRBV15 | CATSRGPGTPYEQYF | TGTGCCACCAGCAGAGGCCCCGGGACTCCTTACGAGCAGTACTTC
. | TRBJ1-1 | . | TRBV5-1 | CASSFGNTEAFF | TGCGCCAGCAGCTTCGGGAACACTGAAGCTTTCTTT
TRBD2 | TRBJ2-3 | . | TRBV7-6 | CASSKEAGGFTDTQYF | TGTGCCAGCAGCAAAGAAGCGGGAGGCTTCACAGATACGCAGTATTTT
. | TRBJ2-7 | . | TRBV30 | CAWSVPEGPDYEQYF | TGTGCCTGGAGTGTACCGGAGGGTCCAGACTACGAGCAGTACTTC
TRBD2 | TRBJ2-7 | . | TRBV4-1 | CASSQGLAGVYEQYF | TGCGCCAGCAGCCAAGGGCTAGCGGGGGTCTACGAGCAGTACTTC
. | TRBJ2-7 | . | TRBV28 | CASSQTGSSYEQYF | TGTGCCAGCAGTCAGACAGGTAGCTCCTACGAGCAGTACTTC
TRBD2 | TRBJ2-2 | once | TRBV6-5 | CASNLAGGTGELFF | TGTGCCAGCAATCTAGCGGGAGGGACCGGGGAGCTGTTTTTT
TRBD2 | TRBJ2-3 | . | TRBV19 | CASSTLAGGPTQYF | TGTGCCAGTAGTACCCTAGCGGGCGGTCCTACGCAGTATTTT
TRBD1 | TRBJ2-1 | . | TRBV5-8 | CASSPWTGRSYNEQFF | TGTGCCAGCAGCCCTTGGACAGGGAGGTCGTACAATGAGCAGTTCTTC
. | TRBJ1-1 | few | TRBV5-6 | CASSLYRDLGNTEAFF | TGTGCCAGCAGCTTATACAGGGACCTGGGAAACACTGAAGCTTTCTTT
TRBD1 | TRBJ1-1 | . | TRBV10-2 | CASSDRDRGNTEAFF | TGCGCCAGCAGTGACCGGGACAGGGGAAACACTGAAGCTTTCTTT
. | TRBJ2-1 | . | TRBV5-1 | CASSFLPGQTSISSYNEQFF | TGCGCCAGCAGCTTTCTTCCGGGACAAACCTCAATAAGCTCCTACAATGAGCAGTTCTTC
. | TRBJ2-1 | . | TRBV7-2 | CASSYRDYNEQFF | TGTGCCAGCAGCTACCGGGACTACAATGAGCAGTTCTTC
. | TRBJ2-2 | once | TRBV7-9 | CASSREVGAISGELFF | TGTGCCAGCAGCCGCGAGGTTGGGGCGATAAGCGGGGAGCTGTTTTTT
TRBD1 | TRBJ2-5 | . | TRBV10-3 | CAISGTGDYYRETQYF | TGTGCCATCAGTGGGACAGGGGACTACTACAGAGAGACCCAGTACTTC
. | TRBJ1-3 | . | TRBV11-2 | CASSFQGTGNTIYF | TGTGCCAGCAGCTTTCAGGGTACTGGAAACACCATATATTTT
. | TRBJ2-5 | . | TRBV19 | CASSITAVNQETQYF | TGTGCCAGTAGTATTACCGCGGTCAACCAAGAGACCCAGTACTTC
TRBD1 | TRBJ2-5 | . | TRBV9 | CASSVADRQETQYF | TGTGCCAGCAGCGTAGCGGACAGGCAAGAGACCCAGTACTTC
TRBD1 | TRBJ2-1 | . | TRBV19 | CASSKTTGGKYNEQFF | TGTGCCAGTAGTAAAACAACAGGGGGCAAATACAATGAGCAGTTCTTC
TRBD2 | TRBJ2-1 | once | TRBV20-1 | CSAPTSGGLFF | TGCAGTGCTCCTACTTCGGGAGGACTGTTCTTC
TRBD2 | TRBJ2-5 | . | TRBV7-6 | CASSWGSGRVETQYF | TGTGCCAGCAGCTGGGGTAGCGGGAGAGTTGAGACCCAGTACTTC
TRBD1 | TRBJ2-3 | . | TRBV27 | CASSLQGASTDTQYF | TGTGCCAGCAGTTTACAGGGGGCTAGCACAGATACGCAGTATTTT
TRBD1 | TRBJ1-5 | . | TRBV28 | CASSLGTGNQPQHF | TGTGCCAGCAGCCTCGGGACAGGCAATCAGCCCCAGCATTTT
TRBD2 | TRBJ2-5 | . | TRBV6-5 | CASRLAGRETQYF | TGTGCCAGCAGACTAGCGGGGAGGGAGACCCAGTACTTC
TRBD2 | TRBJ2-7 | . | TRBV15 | CATSRDLGLAGAYEQYF | TGTGCCACCAGCAGAGATCTCGGACTAGCGGGAGCCTACGAGCAGTACTTC
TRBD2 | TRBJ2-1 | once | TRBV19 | CASAGTILLNEQFF | TGTGCCAGCGCCGGGACTATCCTCCTCAATGAGCAGTTCTTC
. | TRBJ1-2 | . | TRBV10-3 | CAISQGLTDGYTF | TGTGCCATCAGCCAGGGACTGACCGATGGCTACACCTTC
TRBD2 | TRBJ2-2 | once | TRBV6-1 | CASQYGRDGELFF | TGTGCCAGCCAGTACGGGAGGGACGGGGAGCTGTTTTTT
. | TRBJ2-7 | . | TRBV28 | CASRQQGYEQYF | TGTGCCAGCAGACAACAGGGCTACGAGCAGTACTTC
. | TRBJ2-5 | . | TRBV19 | CASSIDVGTFQETQYF | TGTGCCAGTAGTATAGATGTTGGGACATTCCAAGAGACCCAGTACTTC
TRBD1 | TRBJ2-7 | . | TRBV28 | CASSSGTGAYEQYF | TGTGCCAGCAGTTCCGGGACAGGGGCCTACGAGCAGTACTTC
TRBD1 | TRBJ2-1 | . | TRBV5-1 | CASSNPTGGRFDEQFF | TGCGCCAGCAGCAACCCGACAGGGGGCCGGTTTGATGAGCAGTTCTTC